A single sample is the source of the 12 T cell receptor beta chains below, sequenced in a study of somatic mutations in cytotoxic T cells in rheumatoid arthritis. Here immunoSEQ multiplex PCR was the method, and the copy in TCRdb shows in-frame clones only, minus some. The sample has more than 10,000 clones, over 75% seen once. Input material: CD8+ T cells sorted from blood. The receptor set was obtained from an adult with rheumatoid arthritis.

The chain uses TRBV5-1 and TRBJ2-2; D call uncertain. The germline CDR1 and CDR2 sequences are SGHRS and YFSETQ. The V gene lost 0 bases and the J gene lost 6 bases, with 21 bases spanning the gap. The CDR3 is 18 residues long. The CDR3: CASSLEFEGRTVAGELFF. The CDR3 DNA follows: TGCGCCAGCAGCTTGGAGTTTGAAGGCAGGACCGTCGCCGGGGAGCTGTTTTTT. Filled out from reference TRBV5-1 and TRBJ2-2, the complete variable domain reads KAGVTQTPRYLIKTRGQQVTLSCSPISGHRSVSWYQQTPGQGLQFLFEYFSETQRNKGNFPGRFSGRQFSNSRSEMNVSTLELGDSALYLCASSLEFEGRTVAGELFFGEGSRLTVL.

The genes are TRBV28 and TRBJ1-1; 8 positions agree with TRBD1. This CDR3 region has 18 residues. Germline values: CDR1 MDHEN, CDR2 SYDVKM. The V gene end was trimmed by 1 base and the J gene end by 2 bases; junction bases not matched to a gene: 12. The CDR3 loop reads CASSLLLPNTGGNTEAFF. The DNA of the CDR3 is TGTGCCAGCAGTTTATTGCTCCCAAATACAGGGGGTAACACTGAAGCTTTCTTT.

This chain uses TRBV19 with TRBJ2-7, with 12 bases lining up with TRBD1. In germline, CDR1 is LNHDA, CDR2 SQIVND (reference sequence). CDR3 length: 14 amino acids. V dropped 3 bases and J dropped 7; count of bases not matched to a gene: 4. The CDR3 loop reads CASSIGTGGREQYF. The CDR3 region has the DNA TGTGCCAGTAGTATTGGGACAGGGGGCCGTGAGCAGTACTTC. Full variable domain (remainder filled in from reference TRBV19 and TRBJ2-7): DGGITQSPKYLFRKEGQNVTLSCEQNLNHDAMYWYRQDPGQGLRLIYYSQIVNDFQKGDIAEGYSVSREKKESFPLTVTSAQKNPTAFYLCASSIGTGGREQYFGPGTRLTVT.

This chain links TRBV13 with TRBJ1-1; D unclear. The germline V gene has CDR1 PRHDT and CDR2 FYEKMQ (reference sequence). The V and J ends lost 4 bases and 2 bases respectively, with 8 bases between them. The CDR3 covers 13 residues. Here the CDR3 reads CASSSPDNTEAFF. The DNA for the CDR3 is TGTGCCAGCAGCTCCCCGGACAACACTGAAGCTTTCTTT.

The gene calls are TRBV7-9 and TRBJ1-2; D perhaps matches TRBD1 (6 bases). Germline V lookup: CDR1 SEHNR, CDR2 FQNEAQ (reference sequence). There are 14 residues in the CDR3. The V and J ends lost 5 bases and 7 bases respectively, with 17 bases between them. CDR3 region: CASSPTGIAGGYTF. The CDR3 coding sequence is TGTGCCAGCAGCCCTACAGGGATAGCCGGTGGCTACACCTTC.

V and J are TRBV2 and TRBJ2-7, with a weak D call TRBD1 (5 bases). The CDR3 extends over 15 amino acids. CDR1 and CDR2 from the germline V gene are SNHLY and FYNNEI. Trimming shortened V by 2 bases and J by 4 bases, and 15 bases separated the two germline ends. CDR3 sequence (DNA): TGTGCCAGCAGTGAAAGGGGTCCTCACGGGTACGAGCAGTACTTC. Amino acids: CASSERGPHGYEQYF.

The CDR3 loop reads CASSIAIGGLSETQYF. The DNA of the CDR3 is TGTGCCAGTAGTATTGCCATCGGGGGACTGTCGGAGACCCAGTACTTC. V and J are TRBV19 and TRBJ2-5, with a weak D call TRBD2 (6 bases). Trimming cost V 3 bases and J 5 bases, with 19 bases left between them. The CDR3 contains 16 residues. Germline assignment: CDR1 LNHDA and CDR2 SQIVND (reference sequence).

The chain employs TRBV19 and TRBJ1-5; D is perhaps TRBD1 (5 bases). The CDR3 contains 15 residues. CDR1 and CDR2 from the germline V gene are LNHDA and SQIVND (reference sequence). V was shortened by 3 bases and J by 7 bases, with 16 bases between the two germline ends. CDR3 in amino acids: CASSMVTGTLQPQHF. DNA of the CDR3: TGTGCCAGTAGTATGGTCACGGGGACCCTCCAGCCCCAGCATTTT.

V gene TRBV5-8 combines with J gene TRBJ2-1; D might be TRBD2 (6 bases). This CDR3 is built from 17 residues. V lost 0 bases and J lost 9, with 22 bases in between. The V gene's germline CDR1 is SGHTS and CDR2 YDEGEE. In DNA, the CDR3 is TGTGCCAGCAGCTTGGCTGAGGCGGGGTTGGGGGAGGTTGAGCAGTTCTTC. This sequence encodes CASSLAEAGLGEVEQFF.

V is TRBV28 and J is TRBJ1-1; no clear D gene. Germline-derived CDR1 and CDR2 are MDHEN and SYDVKM. Trimming stripped 5 bases from V and 4 bases from J, with 8 bases between. This CDR3 comprises 12 residues. The CDR3 bases are TGTGCCAGCAGTCTCAGTGTCACTGAAGCTTTCTTT. The encoded protein is CASSLSVTEAFF.

The J gene is TRBJ2-1, the V gene TRBV19; no clear D. Trimming left V 5 bases short and J 5 bases short, with 10 bases between. From germline, CDR1 is LNHDA and CDR2 SQIVND (reference sequence). The length of the CDR3 is 13 residues. CDR3 sequence (DNA): TGTGCCAGTAGTCCCGGACGCCACAATGAGCAGTTCTTC. The encoded protein is CASSPGRHNEQFF.

Comments on this clone: An end of the junction does not agree with germline; a read error may underlie this. The chain joins TRBV6-1 to TRBJ1-5; D not resolved. Germline V CDR1 and CDR2: MNHNS, SASEGT. CDR3 length: 17 amino acids. For the CDR3, the DNA is TGTGCCATCAGTGAGTCGATCACTGCGGATAGCAATCAGCCCCAGCATTTT. Protein: CAISESITADSNQPQHF.